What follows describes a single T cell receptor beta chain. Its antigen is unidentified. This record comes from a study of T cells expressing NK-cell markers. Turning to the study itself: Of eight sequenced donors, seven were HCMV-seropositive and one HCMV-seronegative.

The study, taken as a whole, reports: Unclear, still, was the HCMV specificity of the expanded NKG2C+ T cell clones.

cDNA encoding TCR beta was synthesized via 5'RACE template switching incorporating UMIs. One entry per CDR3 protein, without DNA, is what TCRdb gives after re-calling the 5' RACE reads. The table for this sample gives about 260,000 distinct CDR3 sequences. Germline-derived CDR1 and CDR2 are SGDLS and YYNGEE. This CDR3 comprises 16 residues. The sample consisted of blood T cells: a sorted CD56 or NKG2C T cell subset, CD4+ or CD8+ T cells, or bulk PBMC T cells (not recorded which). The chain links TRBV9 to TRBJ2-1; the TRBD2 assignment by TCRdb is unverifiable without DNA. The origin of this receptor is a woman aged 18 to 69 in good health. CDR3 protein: CASSVEGLAGVNEQFF.